A single sample is the source of the 20 T cell receptor beta chains below, sequenced in a study of blood T cell repertoires in COVID-19. TCRdb's copy holds only in-frame clones and misses some; the assay was immunoSEQ multiplex PCR. Of some 75,000 clones listed, more than 70% are singletons. The specimen was peripheral blood. The receptors stem from a man between 70 and 80 years old with active or convalescent COVID-19.

V usage is TRBV5-6 and J usage is TRBJ2-1; the match to TRBD1 covers 9 bases. The germline CDR1 and CDR2 sequences are SGHDT and YYEEEE. This CDR3 contains 15 residues. V trimming: 4 bases; J trimming: 10 bases; junction bases outside the gene matches: 12. In DNA, the CDR3 is TGTGCCAGCAGCAGACCCGGGACAGGGCTGCGGGAGCAGTTCTTC. It is translated as CASSRPGTGLREQFF. The variable domain in full, completed from reference TRBV5-6 and TRBJ2-1, reads DAGVTQSPTHLIKTRGQQVTLRCSPKSGHDTVSWYQQALGQGPQFIFQYYEEEERQRGNFPDRFSGHQFPNYSSELNVNALLLGDSALYLCASSRPGTGLREQFFGPGTRLTVL.

This chain links TRBV2 with TRBJ1-1, with 10 bases lining up with TRBD1. Trimming at V came to 6 bases and at J to 4 bases, leaving 5 bases not matched to a gene. The CDR3 length is 14 residues. Germline CDR1 SNHLY, CDR2 FYNNEI. CDR3 nucleotides: TGTGCCAGCAGCACGACAGGGGGCGTCACTGAAGCTTTCTTT. It is translated as CASSTTGGVTEAFF.

This chain connects TRBV24-1 to TRBJ2-1; D is ambiguous. The CDR3 contains 14 residues. Germline values: CDR1 KGHDR, CDR2 SFDVKD. V shed 4 bases and J shed 6 bases, with 12 bases lying between them. CDR3 coding DNA: TGTGCCACCAGTGACCGCCCGGGTGGCAATGAGCAGTTCTTC. This encodes CATSDRPGGNEQFF.

This chain connects TRBV12-3 or TRBV12-4 to TRBJ1-2, with 7 bases aligning to TRBD1. This CDR3 has 13 amino acids. Unmatched junction bases numbered 3, after V lost 6 bases and J lost 2 bases. CDR3 residues: CASSPTGNYGYTF. CDR3 coding DNA: TGTGCCAGCAGCCCGACAGGGAACTATGGCTACACCTTC.

The V gene is TRBV30, the J gene TRBJ2-7; TRBD2 matches at 10 bases. Germline CDR1 reads GTSNPN; CDR2 reads SVGIG (reference sequence). The CDR3 is 13 amino acids. With 3 bases clipped from V and 3 bases from J, the junction kept 2 bases outside the gene matches. The CDR3 loop reads CAWSWTSGYEQYF. CDR3 sequence (DNA): TGTGCCTGGAGCTGGACTAGCGGCTACGAGCAGTACTTC.

The chain carries TRBV15 and TRBJ2-3; perhaps TRBD1 as D (5 bases). Germline lookup yields CDR1 LNHNV and CDR2 YYDKDF (reference sequence). Trimming removed 0 bases from V and 2 bases from J, with 6 bases in between. The CDR3 runs to 14 residues. CDR3 coding DNA: TGTGCCACCAGCAGAGACAGGGCCACAGATACGCAGTATTTT. It yields the protein CATSRDRATDTQYF.

The chain joins TRBV30 to TRBJ2-3; TRBD1 aligns across 7 bases. Unmatched junction bases numbered 6, after V lost 1 base and J lost 2 bases. CDR1 and CDR2 from the germline V gene are GTSNPN and SVGIG (reference sequence). This CDR3 has 15 residues. CDR3 nucleotides: TGTGCCTGGAGTGAAAAAGGACAGGTCACAGATACGCAGTATTTT. This sequence encodes CAWSEKGQVTDTQYF.

The V gene is TRBV6-5, the J gene TRBJ2-4; 8 bases line up with TRBD2. The CDR3 is made up of 13 amino acids. Per germline, CDR1 MNHEY and CDR2 SVGAGI. After removal of 0 bases from V and 9 bases from J, the junction contained 1 base not matched to a gene. The CDR3 coding sequence is TGTGCCAGCAGTTACTCGGCGGGAGGCATTCAGTACTTC. Amino acids: CASSYSAGGIQYF.

The rearrangement joins TRBV11-1 to TRBJ2-3; 10 bases map to TRBD2. Germline CDR1 reads SGHAT; CDR2 reads FQDESV (reference sequence). The CDR3 consists of 16 residues. Trimming at V came to 0 bases and at J to 1 base, leaving 1 base not matched to a gene. The DNA for the CDR3 is TGTGCCAGCAGCTTAGCCCTAGCGGGAGGCACAGATACGCAGTATTTT. Translation: CASSLALAGGTDTQYF. Full variable domain (missing parts from reference TRBV11-1 and TRBJ2-3): EAEVAQSPRYKITEKSQAVAFWCDPISGHATLYWYRQILGQGPELLVQFQDESVVDDSQLPKDRFSAERLKGVDSTLKIQPAELGDSAMYLCASSLALAGGTDTQYFGPGTRLTVL.

The CDR3, as DNA: TGTGCCTGGAGTGTAAAAGGACAGGGGATCAATGGCTACACCTTC. This codes for CAWSVKGQGINGYTF. The chain uses TRBV30 and TRBJ1-2, with 9 bases aligning to TRBD1. The germline gives CDR1 GTSNPN, CDR2 SVGIG (reference sequence). The CDR3 extends over 15 amino acids. J gave up 6 bases and V 0 bases, and 8 bases lay outside the gene matches.

This clone occurred a few times. Relative to the germline gene, one junction end is altered; a read error may explain this. The chain recombines TRBV7-9 with TRBJ2-1; 7 bases agree with TRBD2. The germline gives CDR1 SEHNR, CDR2 FQNEAQ (reference sequence). The CDR3 loop spans 14 amino acids. The CDR3 DNA reads TGTGCCAGCAGCTCCCTTGGGACTATTGATCTGCCGCTCTTC. Amino acids: CASSSLGTIDLPLF.

This chain connects TRBV4-2 to TRBJ1-2, with a possible D match to TRBD1 (5 bases). There are 18 residues in the CDR3. The germline V gene has CDR1 LGHNA and CDR2 YNFKEQ. V lost 0 bases to trimming and J lost 7 bases, with 24 bases between them. The CDR3 DNA reads TGTGCCAGCAGCCAAGATCCGACGAGCCTTGATCGGGGGACTGGCTACACCTTC. Translation gives CASSQDPTSLDRGTGYTF.

This chain joins TRBV15 and TRBJ2-5, with a tentative D call TRBD2 (5 bases). Germline V CDR1 and CDR2: LNHNV, YYDKDF (reference sequence). V gave up 3 bases and J gave up 4 bases, with 6 bases separating them. The CDR3 is 12 residues long. Here the CDR3 DNA reads TGTGCCACCAGCAGGGGGAGAGAGACCCAGTACTTC. It codes for CATSRGRETQYF.

The V and J genes are TRBV5-4 and TRBJ1-2; no clear D. The CDR3 is 14 residues long. V was clipped by 0 bases and J by 4 bases, with 10 bases between them. The germline CDR1 and CDR2 sequences are SGHNT and YYREEE (reference sequence). CDR3 DNA: TGTGCCAGCAGCTTGGAAGGGAGAATCTATGGCTACACCTTC. It yields the protein CASSLEGRIYGYTF. Combining the CDR3 with reference TRBV5-4 and TRBJ1-2 gives the whole variable domain ETGVTQSPTHLIKTRGQQVTLRCSSQSGHNTVSWYQQALGQGPQFIFQYYREEENGRGNFPPRFSGLQFPNYSSELNVNALELDDSALYLCASSLEGRIYGYTFGSGTRLTVV.

The CDR3 reads CSASEVLGQPQHF. The CDR3 DNA reads TGCAGTGCTAGTGAGGTTCTAGGTCAGCCCCAGCATTTT. The chain has TRBV20-1 and TRBJ1-5; no definite D call. CDR3 length: 13 amino acids. V lost 3 bases and J lost 6, with 12 bases in between. CDR1 is DFQATT, CDR2 SNEGSKA, per germline (reference sequence).

The rearrangement links TRBV2 to TRBJ2-3; TRBD1 is a possible D gene (6 bases). CDR1 SNHLY and CDR2 FYNNEI come from the germline V gene. This CDR3 is 15 amino acids long. Trimming removed 3 bases from V and 7 bases from J, with 17 bases in between. The CDR3 coding sequence is TGTGCCAGCAGTGACGACAGGACGGGTCGGCATACGCAGTATTTT. Translated, it gives CASSDDRTGRHTQYF.

The V gene is TRBV19, the J gene TRBJ2-7; unclear D gene. The CDR3 extends over 13 amino acids. Trimming took 1 base from V and 5 from J, leaving 9 bases between them. Germline values: CDR1 LNHDA, CDR2 SQIVND (reference sequence). CDR3 nucleotide sequence: TGTGCCAGTAGTATAGGCAGAGGAGACGAGCAGTACTTC. Its protein is CASSIGRGDEQYF.

The genes are TRBV15 and TRBJ1-4; the match to TRBD1 covers 8 bases. The junction had 4 bases not matched to a gene; V was cut back by 2 bases and J by 2 bases. The CDR3 is 16 amino acids. Germline V gene lookup returns CDR1 LNHNV and CDR2 YYDKDF (reference sequence). CDR3: CATSRPRDRTNEKLFF. CDR3 DNA sequence: TGTGCCACCAGCAGACCTCGGGACAGGACTAATGAAAAACTGTTTTTT.

This clone was seen more than once but under ten times. The gene calls are TRBV18 and TRBJ1-5; 8 bases are a match to TRBD1. This CDR3 contains 15 residues. Germline V gives CDR1 KGHSH, CDR2 LQKENI. Trimming removed 6 bases from V and 5 bases from J; junction bases left unmatched: 9. DNA of the CDR3: TGTGCCAGCTCTTACGGACAGGGAGTAGATCAGCCCCAGCATTTT. Translated, it gives CASSYGQGVDQPQHF.

This chain connects TRBV10-3 to TRBJ1-4; a possible D gene is TRBD1 (5 bases). Germline CDR1 and CDR2: ENHRY and SYGVKD. The V and J ends lost 2 bases and 5 bases respectively, with 12 bases between them. The CDR3 has 15 amino acids. The CDR3 bases are TGTGCCATCAGTGAGGCGGCAGGGTCCAATGAAAAACTGTTTTTT. It encodes CAISEAAGSNEKLFF.